These 9 T cell receptor beta chains originate from one sample sequenced in a study of human T cells and chemical hapten exposure. Unfractionated whole blood yielded the extracted total RNA. The library tagged each cDNA molecule with unique molecular identifiers. TCRdb independently ran MiXCR on the reads; one entry per CDR3 protein. The table has about 120,000 distinct CDR3 sequences, 6.5% to 10% seen once; the top ten hold 1.4%. Material for sequencing was whole blood. The receptors shown here come from a human donor in good health. Some clones in this sample may be carry-over from other donors' samples.

The V and J genes are TRBV21-1 and TRBJ2-7. TRBV21-1 is a pseudogene. CDR3 length equals 12 residues. The CDR3 loop reads CASSKSSFEQYF. The CDR3 DNA reads TGTGCCAGCAGCAAATCCAGTTTCGAGCAGTACTTC.

This clonotype was counted between two and nine times. The V call is TRBV27, the J call TRBJ2-7; 7 positions agree with TRBD1. Unmatched junction bases numbered 4, after V lost 4 bases and J lost 1 base. Germline CDR1 reads MNHEY; CDR2 reads SMNVEV (reference sequence). The CDR3 has 14 amino acids. CDR3 amino acids: CASSWRQGSYEQYF. The CDR3 region has the DNA TGTGCCAGCAGTTGGAGACAGGGATCCTACGAGCAGTACTTC.

The rearrangement joins TRBV5-1 to TRBJ2-7, with 13 nucleotides matching TRBD2. J lost 4 bases, V lost 6 bases, and 4 bases had no gene match. The CDR3 consists of 14 residues. The germline V gene has CDR1 SGHRS and CDR2 YFSETQ. The CDR3 sequence: CASTRTSGSYEQYF. CDR3 sequence (DNA): TGCGCCAGCACCAGGACTAGCGGGAGTTACGAGCAGTACTTC.

V is TRBV3-1 and J is TRBJ2-2; D uncertain. V lost 4 bases and J 6 bases, leaving 9 bases between the germline ends. There are 13 residues in the CDR3. In germline, CDR1 is LGHDT, CDR2 YNNKEL (reference sequence). The CDR3: CASSPGGSGELFF. CDR3 DNA: TGTGCCAGCAGCCCGGGTGGTTCCGGGGAGCTGTTTTTT.

This clonotype was seen a few times. This chain links TRBV10-3 with TRBJ1-5; D remains ambiguous. The CDR3 loop spans 15 amino acids. Trimming took off 3 bases at V and 0 bases at J, with 9 bases between the two ends. CDR1 and CDR2 from the germline V gene are ENHRY and SYGVKD. CDR3 coding DNA: TGTGCCATCAGTGACCCTGGTAATAGCAATCAGCCCCAGCATTTT. This sequence encodes CAISDPGNSNQPQHF.

This clonotype was observed a handful of times. V and J are TRBV4-2 and TRBJ2-6; D is perhaps TRBD1 (6 bases). CDR3 length equals 15 residues. Trimming took off 4 bases at V and 4 bases at J, with 11 bases between the two ends. CDR1 is LGHNA and CDR2 is YNFKEQ in the germline V gene. The CDR3 region is CASSLQGYGANVLTF. DNA for the CDR3: TGTGCCAGCAGCCTCCAGGGGTACGGGGCCAACGTCCTGACTTTC.

This clonotype was observed a few times. This chain uses TRBV27 with TRBJ1-2, with a weak D call TRBD1 (6 bases). CDR1 is MNHEY, CDR2 SMNVEV, per germline (reference sequence). V gave up 4 bases and J gave up 2 bases, with 11 bases separating them. The CDR3 is 14 residues long. The CDR3 spells CASSSPGQNYGYTF. CDR3 in DNA: TGTGCCAGCAGTTCCCCCGGACAGAACTATGGCTACACCTTC.

V is TRBV6-6 and J is TRBJ2-1; 7 bases match TRBD1. V shed 4 bases, J shed 10 bases, and the junction held 7 bases outside the gene matches. CDR1 is MNHNY, CDR2 SVGAGI, per germline (reference sequence). This CDR3 spans 13 amino acids. CDR3 nucleotides: TGTGCCAGCAGTTCAGGAAACAGGGGCGAGCAGTTCTTC. Its protein product is CASSSGNRGEQFF.

This clonotype was detected a few times. This chain connects TRBV19 to TRBJ2-2, with D tentatively TRBD2 (7 bases). Germline CDR1 LNHDA, CDR2 SQIVND (reference sequence). The V end was cut by 3 bases, the J end by 4 bases, with 15 bases between. This CDR3 contains 16 residues. CDR3 in DNA: TGTGCCAGTAGTATTGGGGGGGCGCCGGGCACCGGGGAGCTGTTTTTT. Protein: CASSIGGAPGTGELFF.